This T cell receptor beta chain derives from a study of PD-1 blockade in classical Hodgkin lymphoma. Method: immunoSEQ multiplex PCR; TCRdb's copy keeps in-frame clones and lacks some. The sample comprises about 98,000 clones, 80% to 95% of which are singletons, and over 2.5% rests with the top ten. The germline V and J ends were trimmed by 4 bases and 1 base, with 8 bases remaining between them. Germline V gene sequence: CDR1 MNHEY, CDR2 SVGAGI. The CDR3 extends over 14 amino acids. Every one of the patients relapsed after autologous stem cell transplantation (brentuximab vedotin exposure was variable).

The sequenced sample was peripheral blood mononuclear cells (PBMCs), obtained at baseline. The gene calls are TRBV6-5 and TRBJ1-5; D possibly corresponds to TRBD1 (5 bases). This TCR was sampled from a human donor with classical Hodgkin lymphoma. The CDR3 loop reads CASSLRDSNQPQHF. CDR3 nucleotides: TGTGCCAGCAGTTTACGGGACAGCAATCAGCCCCAGCATTTT.